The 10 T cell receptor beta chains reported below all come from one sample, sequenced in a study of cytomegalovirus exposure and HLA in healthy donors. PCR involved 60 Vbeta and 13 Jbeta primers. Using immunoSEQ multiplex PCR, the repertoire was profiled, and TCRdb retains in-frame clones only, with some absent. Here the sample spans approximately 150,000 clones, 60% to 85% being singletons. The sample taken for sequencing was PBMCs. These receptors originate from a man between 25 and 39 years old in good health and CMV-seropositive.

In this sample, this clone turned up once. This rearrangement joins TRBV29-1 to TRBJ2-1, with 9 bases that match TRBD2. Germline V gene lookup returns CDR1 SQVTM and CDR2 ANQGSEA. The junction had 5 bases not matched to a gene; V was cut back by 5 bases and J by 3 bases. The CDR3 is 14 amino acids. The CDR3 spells CSVPLAGNYNEQFF. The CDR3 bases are TGCAGCGTTCCTCTAGCGGGGAACTACAATGAGCAGTTCTTC.

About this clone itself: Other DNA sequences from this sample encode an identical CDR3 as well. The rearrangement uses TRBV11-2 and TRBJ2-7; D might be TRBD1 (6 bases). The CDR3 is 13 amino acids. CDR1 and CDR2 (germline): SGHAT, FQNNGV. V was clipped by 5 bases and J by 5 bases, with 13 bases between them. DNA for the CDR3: TGTGCCAGCAGCCCATCGACAGGAGACGAGCAGTACTTC. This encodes CASSPSTGDEQYF. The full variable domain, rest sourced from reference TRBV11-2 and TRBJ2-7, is EAGVAQSPRYKIIEKRQSVAFWCNPISGHATLYWYQQILGQGPKLLIQFQNNGVVDDSQLPKDRFSAERLKGVDSTLKIQPAKLEDSAVYLCASSPSTGDEQYFGPGTRLTVT.

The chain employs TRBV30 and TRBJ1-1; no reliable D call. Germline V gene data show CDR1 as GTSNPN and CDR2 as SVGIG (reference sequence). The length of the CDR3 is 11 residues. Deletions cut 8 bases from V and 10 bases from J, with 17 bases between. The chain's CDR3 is CAAREAARAFF. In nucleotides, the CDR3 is TGTGCCGCACGCGAGGCGGCTCGAGCTTTCTTT.

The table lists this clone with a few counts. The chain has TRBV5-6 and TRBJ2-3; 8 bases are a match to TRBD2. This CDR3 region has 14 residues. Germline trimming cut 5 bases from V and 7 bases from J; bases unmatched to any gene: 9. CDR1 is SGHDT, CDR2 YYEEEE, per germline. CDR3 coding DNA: TGTGCCAGCAGGGATGGGAGCGGGGGTTATACGCAGTATTTT. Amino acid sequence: CASRDGSGGYTQYF. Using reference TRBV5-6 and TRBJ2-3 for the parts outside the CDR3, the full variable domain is DAGVTQSPTHLIKTRGQQVTLRCSPKSGHDTVSWYQQALGQGPQFIFQYYEEEERQRGNFPDRFSGHQFPNYSSELNVNALLLGDSALYLCASRDGSGGYTQYFGPGTRLTVL.

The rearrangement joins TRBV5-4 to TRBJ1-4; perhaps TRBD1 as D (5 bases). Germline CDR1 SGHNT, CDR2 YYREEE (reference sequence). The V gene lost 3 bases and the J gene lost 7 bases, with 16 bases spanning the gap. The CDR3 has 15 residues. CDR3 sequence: CASSSSGRVVEKLFF. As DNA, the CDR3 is TGTGCCAGCAGCTCATCGGGCAGGGTCGTTGAAAAACTGTTTTTT.

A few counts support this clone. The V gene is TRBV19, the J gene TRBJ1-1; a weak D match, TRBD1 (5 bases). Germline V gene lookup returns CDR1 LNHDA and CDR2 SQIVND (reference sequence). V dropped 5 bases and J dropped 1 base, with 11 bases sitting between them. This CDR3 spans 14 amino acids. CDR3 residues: CASSSGLQNTEAFF. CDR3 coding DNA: TGTGCCAGTAGTTCGGGACTGCAGAACACTGAAGCTTTCTTT. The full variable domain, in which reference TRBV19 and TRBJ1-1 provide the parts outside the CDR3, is DGGITQSPKYLFRKEGQNVTLSCEQNLNHDAMYWYRQDPGQGLRLIYYSQIVNDFQKGDIAEGYSVSREKKESFPLTVTSAQKNPTAFYLCASSSGLQNTEAFFGQGTRLTVV.

This CDR3 reads CASSSETGTGTYNEQFF. DNA of the CDR3: TGTGCCAGCAGCTCCGAAACCGGGACAGGGACCTACAATGAGCAGTTCTTC. V usage is TRBV7-9 and J usage is TRBJ2-1; 9 positions agree with TRBD1. The CDR3 contains 17 residues. The germline V gene encodes CDR1 SEHNR and CDR2 FQNEAQ (reference sequence). The V gene end was trimmed by 4 bases and the J gene end by 2 bases; junction bases not matched to a gene: 9. Complete variable domain (other parts from reference TRBV7-9 and TRBJ2-1): DTGVSQNPRHKITKRGQNVTFRCDPISEHNRLYWYRQTLGQGPEFLTYFQNEAQLEKSRLLSDRFSAERPKGSFSTLEIQRTEQGDSAMYLCASSSETGTGTYNEQFFGPGTRLTVL.

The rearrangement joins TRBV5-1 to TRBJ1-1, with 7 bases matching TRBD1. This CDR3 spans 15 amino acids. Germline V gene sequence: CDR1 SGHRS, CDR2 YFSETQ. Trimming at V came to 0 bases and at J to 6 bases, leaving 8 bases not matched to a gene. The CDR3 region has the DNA TGCGCCAGCAGCTTGGTCACAGGGGATCACGCTGAAGCTTTCTTT. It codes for CASSLVTGDHAEAFF. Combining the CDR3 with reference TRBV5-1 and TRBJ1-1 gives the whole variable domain KAGVTQTPRYLIKTRGQQVTLSCSPISGHRSVSWYQQTPGQGLQFLFEYFSETQRNKGNFPGRFSGRQFSNSRSEMNVSTLELGDSALYLCASSLVTGDHAEAFFGQGTRLTVV.

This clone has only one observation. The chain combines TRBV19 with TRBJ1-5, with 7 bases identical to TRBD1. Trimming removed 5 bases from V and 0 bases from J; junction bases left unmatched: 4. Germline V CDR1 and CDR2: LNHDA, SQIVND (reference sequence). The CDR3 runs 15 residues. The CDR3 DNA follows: TGTGCCAGTAGTCCCACAGGGGTTAGCAATCAGCCCCAGCATTTT. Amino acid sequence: CASSPTGVSNQPQHF.

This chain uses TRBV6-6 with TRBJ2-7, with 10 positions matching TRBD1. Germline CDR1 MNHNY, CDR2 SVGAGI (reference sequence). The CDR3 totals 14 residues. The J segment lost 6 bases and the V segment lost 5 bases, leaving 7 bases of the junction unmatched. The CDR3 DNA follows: TGTGCCAGCAGTACCCGGGACAGGGGAGGCGAGCAGTACTTC. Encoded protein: CASSTRDRGGEQYF.